The following is a T cell receptor beta chain sequence with its context. Authors' methods: Cell counts per sample came from amplifying reference gene primers. Measured with immunoSEQ multiplex PCR; TCRdb has only the in-frame clones, and not every one. That table furnishes V, J and clone size, whereas the DNA furnished D and trimming. The sample holds roughly 20,000 clones, about nine tenths seen once. These data belong to a study of blood T cell repertoires in COVID-19. Study summary: Sites across the United States, Italy and Spain contributed samples from acute and convalescent COVID-19. T cells, B-cell-depleted T cells, or PBMCs provided the cDNA or gDNA that served as material.

The CDR3 runs to 12 residues. The sequence derives from a human donor in a cohort sampled during active COVID-19. The donor label of this sample is uncertain. The sample consisted of peripheral blood. This chain connects TRBV1 to TRBJ2-1; TRBD1, the table's D call, was not compared with the DNA. TRBV1 is a known pseudogene. The chain's CDR3 is CTSRTGESEQFF. In DNA, the CDR3 is TGCACCAGCAGAACAGGGGAGTCGGAGCAGTTCTTC.